These 19 T cell receptor beta chains came from one sample sequenced in a study of Graves' ophthalmopathy and Graves' hyperthyroidism. CDR3 regions of TCR beta were amplified from RNA transcripts. First-round RT-PCR with HTBI primers preceded a second-round multiplex PCR. TCRdb recomputed calls from the multiplex PCR reads with MiXCR, one row per CDR3 protein. The sample consists of about 1.1 million distinct CDR3 sequences, 35% to 40% of them appearing once. Sequencing used peripheral blood or thyroid tissue (not recorded which). These TCRs come from an adult man with Graves' hyperthyroidism.

A remark on this clonotype: A much more abundant neighbour one base away suggests this may be a read error. The V call is TRBV19, the J call TRBJ1-2; D uncertain. Trimming stripped 4 bases from V and 4 bases from J, with 10 bases between. Germline V CDR1 and CDR2: LNHDA, SQIVND (reference sequence). CDR3 length equals 13 residues. The CDR3: CASSTTTVYGYTF. Written as DNA, the CDR3 is TGTGCCAGTAGTACAACCACAGTCTATGGCTACACCTTC.

Regarding this clonotype: A much larger clonotype is one base distant, so this may be a read error. J is TRBJ2-5 and V is TRBV20-1; tentatively, D is TRBD2 (6 bases). Per germline, CDR1 DFQATT and CDR2 SNEGSKA (reference sequence). The CDR3 runs to 14 residues. Trimming left V 4 bases short and J 3 bases short, with 15 bases between. The CDR3 spells CSATRLGPKETQYF. The CDR3 bases are TGCAGTGCTACTAGACTAGGACCTAAAGAGACCCAGTACTTC.

Ten or more counts support this clonotype. The chain carries TRBV19 and TRBJ1-2; maybe TRBD1 (5 bases). Per the germline V gene, CDR1 is LNHDA and CDR2 is SQIVND (reference sequence). The CDR3 runs 12 residues. The V end was cut by 5 bases, the J end by 6 bases, with 10 bases between. The CDR3 region has the DNA TGTGCCAGTAGTCCGGCAGGGAATGGCTACACCTTC. Residues: CASSPAGNGYTF.

This clonotype was observed a few times. J is TRBJ1-5 and V is TRBV19; 8 bases map to TRBD1. This CDR3 comprises 16 residues. V trimming: 5 bases; J trimming: 0 bases; junction bases outside the gene matches: 6. Germline lookup yields CDR1 LNHDA and CDR2 SQIVND (reference sequence). CDR3 DNA: TGTGCCAGTAGTCCACGGACAGGGAATAGCAATCAGCCCCAGCATTTT. It yields the protein CASSPRTGNSNQPQHF.

The chain carries TRBV20-1 and TRBJ1-6; no definite D call. V gave up 5 bases and J gave up 9 bases, with 17 bases separating them. The CDR3 sequence is 14 residues long. Germline assignment: CDR1 DFQATT and CDR2 SNEGSKA (reference sequence). CDR3 amino acids: CSADPGAGGSPLHF. In nucleotides, the CDR3 is TGCAGTGCTGACCCCGGAGCAGGCGGTTCACCCCTCCACTTT.

This clonotype has at least ten counts. J is TRBJ2-5 and V is TRBV29-1; 12 bases fit TRBD2. This CDR3 is built from 14 residues. Germline lookup yields CDR1 SQVTM and CDR2 ANQGSEA. Trimming cost V 4 bases and J 4 bases; bases outside gene matches: 4. CDR3 loop: CSVVILAGGETQYF. The CDR3, as DNA: TGCAGCGTTGTGATACTAGCGGGGGGAGAGACCCAGTACTTC.

The V gene is TRBV9, the J gene TRBJ2-5; D call uncertain. The CDR3 has 16 amino acids. Trimming shortened V by 7 bases and J by 0 bases, and 19 bases separated the two germline ends. Germline CDR1 SGDLS, CDR2 YYNGEE. The DNA of the CDR3 is TGTGCCAGCTCACCCCGGGCAGGCCAGGACCAAGAGACCCAGTACTTC. Protein product: CASSPRAGQDQETQYF.

This clonotype was seen a few times. The gene calls are TRBV10-3 and TRBJ2-7; 9 bases line up with TRBD2. The length of the CDR3 is 16 residues. Per the germline V gene, CDR1 is ENHRY and CDR2 is SYGVKD. Unmatched junction bases numbered 8, after V lost 5 bases and J lost 0 bases. This chain's CDR3 is CAISFGVAGASYEQYF. The CDR3, as DNA: TGTGCCATCAGTTTTGGGGTAGCGGGAGCCTCCTACGAGCAGTACTTC.

This chain links TRBV7-9 with TRBJ2-3; 7 bases are a match to TRBD1. CDR3 size: 14 residues. Trimming cost V 6 bases and J 4 bases; bases outside gene matches: 7. Per the germline V gene, CDR1 is SEHNR and CDR2 is FQNEAQ (reference sequence). The CDR3 nucleotides are TGTGCCAGCAGACAAGGACAGGCCGCAGATACGCAGTATTTT. Translation: CASRQGQAADTQYF.

This clonotype was seen many times. The V and J genes are TRBV7-2 and TRBJ2-7; D might be TRBD2 (6 bases). CDR3 length: 15 residues. Between the trimmed V and J ends, which lost 7 bases and 0 bases, there was a span of 16 bases. The germline V gene encodes CDR1 SGHTA and CDR2 FQGNSA. The CDR3 region is CASTGVTGSSYEQYF. The CDR3 bases are TGTGCCAGCACGGGGGTTACGGGTTCCTCCTACGAGCAGTACTTC.

This clonotype was counted between two and nine times. One base away lies a much larger clone, so this may be a sequencing read error. The CDR3 ends on some other residue instead of the conserved phenylalanine or tryptophan, so this is likely a read error. V gene TRBV7-2 combines with J gene TRBJ2-7; D not resolved. Deletions cut 8 bases from V and 6 bases from J, with 20 bases between. The germline V gene encodes CDR1 SGHTA and CDR2 FQGNSA. There are 14 residues in the CDR3. This CDR3 is CASGVGGLGVEQYL. DNA of the CDR3: TGTGCCAGCGGCGTGGGCGGCTTGGGTGTCGAGCAGTACCTC.

The CDR3 sequence is CATSRDVAGLVEQYF. The DNA of the CDR3 is TGTGCCACCAGCAGAGATGTGGCGGGGCTGGTTGAGCAGTACTTC. The chain combines TRBV15 with TRBJ2-7; D might be TRBD2 (6 bases). Trimming pared 0 bases from V and 7 bases from J, leaving 16 bases between. The CDR3 is 15 amino acids. From germline, CDR1 is LNHNV and CDR2 YYDKDF (reference sequence).

As for this clonotype: At one end, the junction sequence differs from germline, possibly due to a read error. The J gene is TRBJ2-2, the V gene TRBV20-1; D is possibly TRBD1 or TRBD2 (5 bases each). The CDR3 spans 15 residues. CDR1 is DFQATT and CDR2 is SNEGSKA in the germline V gene (reference sequence). The CDR3 is CSARQGRTNTGELFF. CDR3 in DNA: TGCAGTGCTAGACAGGGACGGACGAACACTGGGGAGCTGTTTTTT.

This clonotype was counted between two and nine times. The chain joins TRBV11-3 to TRBJ2-7; maybe TRBD1 (8 bases). This CDR3 has 15 residues. Germline V gene sequence: CDR1 SGHNT, CDR2 YENEEA. V was cut by 1 base and J by 3 bases, with 13 bases left in between. CDR3 residues: CASSLGGGQVYEQYF. In DNA form, the CDR3 reads TGTGCCAGCAGCTTAGGGGGGGGACAGGTCTACGAGCAGTACTTC.

The chain uses TRBV5-1 and TRBJ1-1, with D tentatively TRBD1 (5 bases). The CDR3 is 14 residues long. V gave up 5 bases and J gave up 1 base, with 12 bases separating them. In germline, CDR1 is SGHRS, CDR2 YFSETQ. CDR3 loop: CASSFQTENTEAFF. Here the CDR3 DNA reads TGCGCCAGCAGTTTCCAGACAGAGAACACTGAAGCTTTCTTT.

The table lists this clonotype with many counts. The chain couples TRBV6-5 to TRBJ2-7; 8 bases are a match to TRBD1. The V gene end was trimmed by 5 bases and the J gene end by 0 bases; junction bases not matched to a gene: 3. This CDR3 has 14 amino acids. Germline lookup yields CDR1 MNHEY and CDR2 SVGAGI. CDR3 sequence: CASSRDRYSYEQYF. The DNA for the CDR3 is TGTGCCAGCAGTCGGGACAGGTACTCCTACGAGCAGTACTTC.

This clonotype has a handful of counts. The V and J genes are TRBV4-1 and TRBJ2-7; D is possibly TRBD2 (6 bases). The CDR3 runs 15 residues. Trimming shortened V by 3 bases and J by 3 bases, and 15 bases separated the two germline ends. Germline V gene sequence: CDR1 MGHRA, CDR2 YSYEKL. The CDR3 protein is CASSQEARDFYEQYF. In DNA form, the CDR3 reads TGCGCCAGCAGCCAGGAAGCCAGGGACTTCTACGAGCAGTACTTC.

This clonotype has only a few counts. The genes are TRBV13 and TRBJ1-2; D uncertain. V lost 0 bases and J 1 base, leaving 18 bases between the germline ends. This CDR3 has 18 amino acids. In germline, CDR1 is PRHDT, CDR2 FYEKMQ (reference sequence). The CDR3 sequence: CASSLGNSRSGINYGYTF. The DNA of the CDR3 is TGTGCCAGCAGCTTAGGAAACTCACGGTCGGGGATTAACTATGGCTACACCTTC.

This chain uses TRBV6-5 with TRBJ1-5; D remains ambiguous. Trimming removed 3 bases from V and 2 bases from J, with 11 bases in between. Germline-derived CDR1 and CDR2 are MNHEY and SVGAGI. This CDR3 comprises 15 residues. Written as DNA, the CDR3 is TGTGCCAGCAGTTATTTCCAGGCTGGCAATCAGCCCCAGCATTTT. This encodes CASSYFQAGNQPQHF.